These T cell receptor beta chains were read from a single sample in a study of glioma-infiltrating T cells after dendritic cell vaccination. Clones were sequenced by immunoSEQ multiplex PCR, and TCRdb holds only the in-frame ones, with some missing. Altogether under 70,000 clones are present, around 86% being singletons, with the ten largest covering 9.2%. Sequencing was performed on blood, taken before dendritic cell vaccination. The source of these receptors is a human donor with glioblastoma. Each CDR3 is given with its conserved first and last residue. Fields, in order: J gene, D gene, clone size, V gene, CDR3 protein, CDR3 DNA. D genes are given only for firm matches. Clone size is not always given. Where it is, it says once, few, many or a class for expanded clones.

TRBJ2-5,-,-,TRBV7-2,CASSLSSGTQYF,TGTGCCAGCAGCTTAAGCTCGGGGACCCAGTACTTC
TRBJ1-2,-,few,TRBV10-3,CATTTLNYGYTF,TGTGCCACCACGACTCTAAACTATGGCTACACCTTC
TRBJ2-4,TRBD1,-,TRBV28,CASSLRRQGRDIQYF,TGTGCCAGCAGTTTGAGGAGACAGGGTAGGGACATTCAGTACTTC
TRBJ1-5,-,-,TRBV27,CASSATGPGNQPQHF,TGTGCCAGCAGTGCTACGGGCCCGGGGAATCAGCCCCAGCATTTT
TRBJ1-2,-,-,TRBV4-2,CASSQEGGGAAGYGYTF,TGTGCCAGCAGCCAAGAAGGCGGTGGTGCAGCGGGCTATGGCTACACCTTC
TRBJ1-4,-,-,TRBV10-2,CASSPESLNEKLFF,TGCGCCAGCAGCCCGGAGAGCCTTAATGAAAAACTGTTTTTT
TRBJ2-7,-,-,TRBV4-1,CASSQDIGSIGNEQYF,TGCGCCAGCAGCCAAGATATCGGCAGTATCGGGAACGAGCAGTACTTC
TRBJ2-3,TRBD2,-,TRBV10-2,CASSEVRGGADTQYF,TGCGCCAGCAGTGAGGTACGGGGGGGCGCAGATACGCAGTATTTT
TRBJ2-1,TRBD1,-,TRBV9,CASSVSPDRVNEQFF,TGTGCCAGCAGCGTTTCCCCGGACAGGGTCAATGAGCAGTTCTTC
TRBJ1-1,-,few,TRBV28,CASSSTAGARTEAFF,TGTGCCAGCAGCTCCACCGCAGGGGCGAGGACTGAAGCTTTCTTT
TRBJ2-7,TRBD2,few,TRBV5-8,CASSLGAGALNEQYF,TGTGCCAGCAGCTTGGGAGCGGGGGCGTTGAACGAGCAGTACTTC
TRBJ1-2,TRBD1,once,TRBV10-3,CAISESDRGEGYTF,TGTGCCATCAGTGAGTCAGACAGGGGAGAGGGCTACACCTTC
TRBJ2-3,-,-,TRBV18,CASSPWGTTSTDTQYF,TGTGCCAGCTCACCCTGGGGGACAACTAGCACAGATACGCAGTATTTT
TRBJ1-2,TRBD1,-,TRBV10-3,CAISELRTGDYGYTF,TGTGCCATCAGTGAGCTACGGACAGGAGACTATGGCTACACCTTC
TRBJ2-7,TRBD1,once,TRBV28,CASSSVGTGVGQYF,TGTGCCAGCAGTTCGGTGGGGACAGGGGTTGGGCAGTACTTC
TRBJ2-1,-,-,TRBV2,CASSVSRGADEQFF,TGTGCCAGCAGTGTTAGCAGGGGGGCGGATGAGCAGTTCTTC
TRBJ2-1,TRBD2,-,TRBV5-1,CASSSGLAGTDEQFF,TGCGCCAGCAGCTCCGGACTAGCGGGGACGGATGAGCAGTTCTTC
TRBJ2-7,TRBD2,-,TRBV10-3,CAIGLAGGAYEQYF,TGTGCCATCGGACTAGCGGGGGGGGCCTACGAGCAGTACTTC